The entry below describes one T cell receptor beta chain. Its antigen is unidentified. The V gene lost 7 bases and the J gene lost 0 bases, with 16 bases spanning the gap. Germline V gene data show CDR1 as MDHEN and CDR2 as SYDVKM. The CDR3 contains 16 residues. The data were produced by immunoSEQ multiplex PCR, yet TCRdb's version contains in-frame clones alone and is incomplete. The sample lists 60,000 to 75,000 clones; 86% were seen once. The sample belongs to a study of lymphopenia after photon versus proton radiotherapy. Study-wide findings and caveats: After lymphocyte nadir, photon-treated repertoires showed oligoclonal expansion, especially CD8+ Temra. In patients who died, overall survival fell as post-nadir TCR diversity dropped more. Only patients who died were analyzed for survival; proton advantage is unproven. Relative stability marked proton patients; photon patients lost diversity and naive cells.

This sequence was found in a man aged 40-55 years with gastric cancer. Specimen: peripheral blood, collected from a patient treated with photon-based radiotherapy. The gene calls are TRBV28 and TRBJ1-3; D may be TRBD1 (5 bases). The CDR3 region is CASTPGGGYSGNTIYF. CDR3 DNA: TGTGCCAGCACCCCAGGTGGGGGGTACTCTGGAAACACCATATATTTT.